This T cell receptor beta chain is from a study of cytomegalovirus exposure and HLA in healthy donors. Study-wide context: The platform used for the 120 or so validation repertoires matched that of the approximately 670 first-cohort repertoires, a later analysis reported.

Using immunoSEQ multiplex PCR, the repertoire was profiled, and TCRdb retains in-frame clones only, with some absent. Of 250,000 to 400,000 clones listed, around 90% are singletons. This CDR3 region has 14 residues. Germline CDR1 MNHEY, CDR2 SVGAGI. Deletions cut 2 bases from V and 2 bases from J, with 9 bases between. The rearrangement links TRBV6-5 to TRBJ2-5; D might be TRBD2 (5 bases). The sequenced sample consisted of PBMCs. The sequence was obtained from a man aged 25-45 years in good health and CMV-seronegative. CDR3 residues: CASSYGAGQETQYF. CDR3 sequence (DNA): TGTGCCAGCAGTTACGGCGCGGGTCAAGAGACCCAGTACTTC.